This section outlines one TCR beta chain sequence together with its context. These data belong to a study of cytomegalovirus exposure and HLA in healthy donors. 13 Jbeta primers and 60 Vbeta primers were used for the PCR. Sequencing used immunoSEQ multiplex PCR; TCRdb keeps in-frame clones, though not all of them. The table includes about 240,000 clones, about four fifths detected once. The ends were cut back, 0 bases at V and 7 bases at J, with 18 bases in the middle. Germline CDR1 is SQVTM and CDR2 is ANQGSEA. The CDR3 runs 15 residues. This sequence joins TRBV29-1 and TRBJ1-2, with D perhaps TRBD1 (5 bases). The TCR was taken from a woman between 40 and 55 years old in good health and CMV-seropositive. The sequencing sample was made of PBMCs. CDR3 loop: CSVEEWGPGEGGYTF. The CDR3 DNA sequence: TGCAGCGTTGAAGAGTGGGGCCCGGGGGAGGGTGGCTACACCTTC.